These 27 T cell receptor beta chains share one sample of origin, sequenced in a study of blood T cell repertoires in COVID-19. Only in-frame clones appear in the TCRdb table, and some are missing; sequencing was by immunoSEQ multiplex PCR. The data show 150,000 to 250,000 clones, 82% seen once. Material: PBMCs or T cells enriched from blood (not recorded which). Source of these receptors: a man in his forties or fifties who had recovered from COVID-19.

The rearrangement uses TRBV4-3 and TRBJ1-6, with D unclear. Germline V gene lookup returns CDR1 LGHNA and CDR2 YSLEER. Trimming took off 1 base at V and 8 bases at J, with 6 bases between the two ends. The CDR3 is 13 residues long. CDR3 residues: CASSQVTDSPLHF. The CDR3, as DNA: TGCGCCAGCAGCCAAGTCACAGATTCACCCCTCCACTTT.

The V gene is TRBV28, the J gene TRBJ1-1; D is unresolved. CDR3 length: 14 amino acids. Trimming cost V 7 bases and J 3 bases, with 15 bases left between them. Looked up from germline, CDR1 is MDHEN and CDR2 is SYDVKM. CDR3 in DNA: TGTGCCAGCAAGACACCCAATTTGTACACTGAAGCTTTCTTT. Translated, it gives CASKTPNLYTEAFF. Filled out from reference TRBV28 and TRBJ1-1, the complete variable domain reads DVKVTQSSRYLVKRTGEKVFLECVQDMDHENMFWYRQDPGLGLRLIYFSYDVKMKEKGDIPEGYSVSREKKERFSLILESASTNQTSMYLCASKTPNLYTEAFFGQGTRLTVV.

The rearrangement joins TRBV2 to TRBJ1-2; D ambiguous. The germline gives CDR1 SNHLY, CDR2 FYNNEI. Trimming removed 10 bases from V and 2 bases from J, with 5 bases in between. This CDR3 is 10 amino acids long. CDR3 coding DNA: TGTGCCACCGGGAACTATGGCTACACCTTC. Protein: CATGNYGYTF.

This chain uses TRBV5-6 with TRBJ1-5; D perhaps matches TRBD1 (6 bases). This CDR3 contains 16 residues. Germline V CDR1 and CDR2: SGHDT, YYEEEE. The germline V and J ends were trimmed by 2 bases and 0 bases, with 12 bases remaining between them. The CDR3 bases are TGTGCCAGCAGCTTCCGGGACACCTCTAGCAATCAGCCCCAGCATTTT. Translating it yields CASSFRDTSSNQPQHF.

CDR3 sequence: CASSRTSGYQETQYF. In DNA, the CDR3 is TGTGCCAGCAGCCGCACTAGCGGTTACCAAGAGACCCAGTACTTC. The chain employs TRBV4-2 and TRBJ2-5; TRBD2 matches 8 bases. From germline, CDR1 is LGHNA and CDR2 YNFKEQ. The V segment lost 4 bases and the J segment 0 bases; nucleotides outside the gene matches: 4. This CDR3 spans 15 amino acids.

V is TRBV2 and J is TRBJ1-5, with a tentative D call TRBD1 (6 bases). The germline V gene has CDR1 SNHLY and CDR2 FYNNEI. V was shortened by 7 bases and J by 6 bases, with 10 bases between the two germline ends. CDR3 length equals 12 residues. The CDR3 DNA follows: TGTGCCAGCAACAGGGTTGGTCAGCCCCAGCATTTT. It translates to CASNRVGQPQHF.

This clone came up a few times. The V gene is TRBV7-8, the J gene TRBJ1-5; D remains unclear. CDR1 is SGHVS and CDR2 is FQNEAQ in the germline V gene. The CDR3 length is 12 residues. V dropped 5 bases and J dropped 6 bases, with 8 bases sitting between them. Here the CDR3 reads CASSPSGQPQHF. CDR3 DNA sequence: TGTGCCAGCAGCCCCAGTGGTCAGCCCCAGCATTTT.

This sequence joins TRBV19 and TRBJ1-1; the D is unclear. The CDR3 totals 14 residues. Trimming took 4 bases from V and 2 from J, leaving 11 bases between them. The germline CDR1 and CDR2 sequences are LNHDA and SQIVND (reference sequence). For the CDR3, the DNA is TGTGCCAGTAGTACAAGACACCTTAACACTGAAGCTTTCTTT. It specifies CASSTRHLNTEAFF.

The CDR3 spells CASSPPGQGKFHGYTF. The CDR3 bases are TGTGCCAGCTCACCACCGGGACAGGGGAAATTCCATGGCTACACCTTC. The chain combines TRBV18 with TRBJ1-2; TRBD1 matches at 10 bases. CDR3 size: 16 residues. J gave up 6 bases and V 0 bases, and 7 bases lay outside the gene matches. Germline assignment: CDR1 KGHSH and CDR2 LQKENI.

This chain joins TRBV19 and TRBJ1-2; D ambiguous. Trimming took off 1 base at V and 5 bases at J, with 14 bases between the two ends. Germline V lookup: CDR1 LNHDA, CDR2 SQIVND (reference sequence). The CDR3 contains 15 residues. CDR3 DNA sequence: TGTGCCAGTAGTATAGGGACTGTCCCTGCTTATGGCTACACCTTC. This codes for CASSIGTVPAYGYTF.

The V and J genes are TRBV11-2 and TRBJ2-7, with D maybe TRBD1 (5 bases). Germline V gene lookup returns CDR1 SGHAT and CDR2 FQNNGV. The CDR3 covers 13 residues. Trimming shortened V by 5 bases and J by 5 bases, and 13 bases separated the two germline ends. This CDR3 is CASSPLREHEQYF. The CDR3 DNA follows: TGTGCCAGCAGCCCCCTCAGGGAACACGAGCAGTACTTC.

The chain has TRBV5-6 and TRBJ2-7, with TRBD1 identical over 8 bases. Germline CDR1 is SGHDT and CDR2 is YYEEEE. The CDR3 consists of 14 residues. Unmatched junction bases numbered 5, after V lost 4 bases and J lost 2 bases. CDR3 loop: CASSPGQGAYEQYF. DNA of the CDR3: TGTGCCAGCAGCCCCGGACAGGGCGCCTACGAGCAGTACTTC.

This clone was found a few times. This rearrangement joins TRBV29-1 to TRBJ1-2; D is perhaps TRBD1 (5 bases). The CDR3 has 14 amino acids. Germline CDR1 SQVTM, CDR2 ANQGSEA. V lost 4 bases to trimming and J lost 5 bases, with 17 bases between them. In nucleotides, the CDR3 is TGCAGCGTTGGACAAGGGGAACTGGGTTATGGCTACACCTTC. This sequence encodes CSVGQGELGYGYTF.

This rearrangement joins TRBV7-9 to TRBJ2-1; TRBD1 agrees at 11 bases. V trimming: 6 bases; J trimming: 4 bases; junction bases outside the gene matches: 14. The CDR3 totals 18 residues. Germline CDR1 reads SEHNR; CDR2 reads FQNEAQ (reference sequence). CDR3 DNA: TGTGCCAGCAGTTCCGGGACAGGGGGAATAGTGGGATACAATGAGCAGTTCTTC. It is translated as CASSSGTGGIVGYNEQFF.

This clone was detected once. Other DNA sequences in this sample translate to the same CDR3. V is TRBV28 and J is TRBJ2-5; 10 bases agree with TRBD2. This CDR3 has 15 residues. The germline V gene has CDR1 MDHEN and CDR2 SYDVKM. Trimming removed 8 bases from V and 5 bases from J; junction bases left unmatched: 11. DNA for the CDR3: TGTGCCAGCCGTCCTAGCGGGAGTGTCGTGGAGACCCAGTACTTC. This codes for CASRPSGSVVETQYF.

The chain carries TRBV9 and TRBJ2-2; 7 bases align to TRBD2. This CDR3 contains 18 residues. Germline CDR1 SGDLS, CDR2 YYNGEE. The V gene end was trimmed by 0 bases and the J gene end by 3 bases; junction bases not matched to a gene: 11. CDR3 in amino acids: CASSVVLGAGDHTGELFF. In DNA, the CDR3 is TGTGCCAGCAGCGTAGTTTTGGGCGCGGGAGACCACACCGGGGAGCTGTTTTTT.

The rearrangement uses TRBV18 and TRBJ1-5, with a tentative D call TRBD1 (5 bases). The germline V gene has CDR1 KGHSH and CDR2 LQKENI. CDR3 length: 14 residues. Trimming shortened V by 3 bases and J by 2 bases, and 8 bases separated the two germline ends. CDR3: CASSPGGGNQPQHF. The CDR3 nucleotides are TGTGCCAGCTCACCGGGGGGAGGCAATCAGCCCCAGCATTTT.

This clone was observed once. This sequence joins TRBV6-5 and TRBJ2-7, with D uncertain. The CDR3 is made up of 12 amino acids. Germline V gene data show CDR1 as MNHEY and CDR2 as SVGAGI. V gave up 8 bases and J gave up 7 bases, with 15 bases separating them. DNA for the CDR3: TGTGCCAGCTTCAACCAGAGAGGAGAGCAGTACTTC. Translated: CASFNQRGEQYF.

The chain is built from TRBV18 and TRBJ2-2, with 10 nucleotides matching TRBD1. This CDR3 region has 14 residues. J gave up 5 bases and V 8 bases, and 5 bases lay outside the gene matches. Germline V CDR1 and CDR2: KGHSH, LQKENI. The CDR3 region is CASRQGAWTGELFF. Here the CDR3 DNA reads TGTGCCAGCCGACAGGGGGCTTGGACCGGGGAGCTGTTTTTT.

The rearrangement links TRBV5-4 to TRBJ2-4, with TRBD2 matching 8 bases. The junction had 5 bases not matched to a gene; V was cut back by 0 bases and J by 3 bases. This CDR3 contains 16 residues. Germline V lookup: CDR1 SGHNT, CDR2 YYREEE (reference sequence). This chain's CDR3 is CASSLGTAGVKNIQYF. As DNA, the CDR3 is TGTGCCAGCAGCTTGGGGACAGCGGGGGTCAAAAACATTCAGTACTTC.

The chain combines TRBV3-1 (or the pseudogene TRBV3-2) with TRBJ2-5; D remains unclear. Trimming took 0 bases from V and 5 from J, leaving 16 bases between them. The CDR3 consists of 16 residues. Germline V gene lookup returns CDR1 LGHDT and CDR2 YNNKEL (reference sequence). The CDR3 region is CASSQDQVAAGETQYF. DNA of the CDR3: TGTGCCAGCAGCCAAGATCAAGTAGCTGCTGGGGAGACCCAGTACTTC.

The chain employs TRBV19 and TRBJ1-1; a possible D gene is TRBD1 (5 bases). The CDR3 sequence is 16 residues long. V was clipped by 3 bases and J by 0 bases, with 14 bases between them. Germline CDR1 reads LNHDA; CDR2 reads SQIVND (reference sequence). CDR3 sequence: CASSIQSDRVNTEAFF. The CDR3 DNA sequence: TGTGCCAGTAGTATTCAATCCGACAGAGTGAACACTGAAGCTTTCTTT.

This chain uses TRBV11-2 with TRBJ1-4, with TRBD1 matching over 7 bases. Germline CDR1 SGHAT, CDR2 FQNNGV. After removal of 5 bases from V and 5 bases from J, the junction contained 8 bases not matched to a gene. CDR3 length: 15 residues. The CDR3 DNA is TGTGCCAGCAGCCTTCGACAGGGAAGAAATGAAAAACTGTTTTTT. Translated, it gives CASSLRQGRNEKLFF.

The gene calls are TRBV7-9 and TRBJ2-2, with D maybe TRBD2 (7 bases). Germline V lookup: CDR1 SEHNR, CDR2 FQNEAQ (reference sequence). Trimming cost V 1 base and J 7 bases, with 19 bases left between them. This CDR3 is 17 amino acids long. CDR3 DNA sequence: TGTGCCAGCAGCTTAGACCCATGGCGGGGGCGGAACGGGGAGCTGTTTTTT. It encodes CASSLDPWRGRNGELFF.

The chain carries TRBV28 and TRBJ1-5, with 10 bases matching TRBD1. This CDR3 comprises 17 residues. From germline, CDR1 is MDHEN and CDR2 SYDVKM. The V gene end was trimmed by 5 bases and the J gene end by 5 bases; junction bases not matched to a gene: 12. The CDR3 nucleotides are TGTGCCAGCAGTCACGACAGGGGGCCCAGATCCTATCAGCCCCAGCATTTT. The encoded protein is CASSHDRGPRSYQPQHF.

The chain employs TRBV14 and TRBJ1-2; D not certain. The CDR3 length is 15 residues. Germline CDR1 and CDR2: SGHDN and FVKESK. Trimming left V 5 bases short and J 6 bases short, with 19 bases between. CDR3 sequence reads: CASSIAPGISHGYTF. The CDR3 DNA follows: TGTGCCAGCAGCATAGCCCCGGGTATATCTCATGGCTACACCTTC.

The CDR3 nucleotides are TGTGCCAGTAGGGAAGGACAACTTAATTCACCCCTCCACTTT. Translated: CASREGQLNSPLHF. The chain combines TRBV19 with TRBJ1-6; D possibly corresponds to TRBD1 (5 bases). The CDR3 length is 14 residues. V lost 6 bases, J lost 6 bases, and 12 bases lay in between. The germline V gene encodes CDR1 LNHDA and CDR2 SQIVND (reference sequence).